This TCR beta chain appears in the sequencing data of a study of T cells expressing NK-cell markers. The authors made TCR beta cDNA libraries by 5'RACE template switching. This switching added a universal primer site and UMIs. TCRdb re-called the 5' RACE reads; one entry per CDR3 protein, DNA not given. The listing contains 150,000 to 200,000 distinct CDR3 sequences. This CDR3 is built from 15 residues. CDR1 and CDR2 (germline): MNHEY, SVGAGI. The source of this sequence is a man aged 18-75 years in good health. Sequencing was performed on blood T cells: a sorted CD56 or NKG2C T cell subset, CD4+ or CD8+ T cells, or bulk PBMC T cells (not recorded which). This chain links TRBV6-5 with TRBJ1-5. This CDR3 reads CASSYSGKSNQPQHF.